Listed below are T cell receptor beta chains from one sample, sequenced in a study of blood T cell repertoires in COVID-19. Clones were sequenced by immunoSEQ multiplex PCR, and TCRdb holds only the in-frame ones, with some missing. The sample has over 200,000 clones, about 88% seen once; the top ten hold roughly 4%. Sequences were obtained from peripheral blood. All receptors derive from a man aged 55 to 69 who had recovered from COVID-19. Each CDR3 is given with its conserved first and last residue. A D gene is named only where the DNA matches it firmly. Clone size is given for some rows only: seen once, a few or many times, or a class if the clone is expanded.

d_gene	j_gene	abundance	v_gene	CDR3aa	CDR3nt
TRBD2	TRBJ2-1	once	TRBV6-2/TRBV6-3	CASSDGLAGVMRNEQFF	TGTGCCAGCAGTGACGGACTAGCGGGGGTAATGAGAAATGAGCAGTTCTTC
TRBD1	TRBJ1-2	-	TRBV2	CASRAALGTAANYGYTF	TGTGCCAGCAGGGCCGCCCTAGGGACAGCAGCTAACTATGGCTACACCTTC
TRBD1	TRBJ2-2	-	TRBV27	CASSLRQGHTGELFF	TGTGCCAGCAGTCTTCGACAGGGCCACACCGGGGAGCTGTTTTTT
TRBD1	TRBJ2-1	-	TRBV5-4	CASSPGGSRYNEQFF	TGTGCCAGCAGTCCAGGGGGTTCTAGGTACAATGAGCAGTTCTTC
-	TRBJ1-3	-	TRBV5-5	CASSFRGPPGNTIYF	TGTGCCAGCAGCTTCAGGGGCCCACCCGGAAACACCATATATTTT
TRBD2	TRBJ2-7	-	TRBV2	CASSVRGGGYEQYF	TGTGCCAGCAGTGTCCGGGGCGGGGGCTACGAGCAGTACTTC
TRBD2	TRBJ2-1	-	TRBV6-5	CASSPETAGTNEQFF	TGTGCCAGCAGTCCCGAAACAGCGGGGACCAATGAGCAGTTCTTC
-	TRBJ2-7	-	TRBV4-1	CASSQRGSLAGDEQYF	TGCGCCAGCAGCCAAAGAGGTTCCCTAGCCGGTGACGAGCAGTACTTC
TRBD2	TRBJ2-7	-	TRBV30	CAWSVPGASGGYEQYF	TGTGCCTGGAGTGTCCCCGGGGCTAGCGGGGGCTACGAGCAGTACTTC
-	TRBJ2-7	-	TRBV6-5	CASRAPGMREQYF	TGTGCCAGCAGAGCACCAGGGATGAGGGAGCAGTACTTC
TRBD1	TRBJ2-1	-	TRBV6-5	CASSYWDRGENEQFF	TGTGCCAGCAGTTACTGGGACAGGGGGGAAAATGAGCAGTTCTTC
TRBD1	TRBJ1-4	-	TRBV27	CASRDRSLPNEKLFF	TGTGCCAGTCGGGACAGGAGCCTCCCTAATGAAAAACTGTTTTTT
TRBD2	TRBJ2-3	-	TRBV3-1/TRBV3-2	CASREGLAGAGTDTQYF	TGTGCCAGCAGGGAAGGACTAGCGGGGGCCGGCACAGATACGCAGTATTTT
TRBD1	TRBJ2-3	-	TRBV7-2	CASSLGTGGGTDTQYF	TGTGCCAGCAGCCTCGGGACAGGCGGAGGCACAGATACGCAGTATTTT
-	TRBJ2-1	-	TRBV19	CASSTGTHNEQFF	TGTGCCAGTAGTACGGGGACACACAATGAGCAGTTCTTC
-	TRBJ1-1	-	TRBV5-1	CASSSSLNTEAFF	TGCGCCAGCAGCTCTTCCCTGAACACTGAAGCTTTCTTT
TRBD1	TRBJ2-3	-	TRBV7-8	CASSLARTGTDTQYF	TGTGCCAGCAGCTTAGCACGGACAGGGACAGATACGCAGTATTTT
-	TRBJ1-1	-	TRBV4-2	CASSPARPGKRAFF	TGTGCCAGCAGCCCCGCCCGTCCGGGAAAAAGGGCTTTCTTT
TRBD2	TRBJ2-7	-	TRBV20-1	CSAREYGLASF	TGCAGTGCTAGAGAGTACGGACTAGCGAGCTTC
TRBD2	TRBJ2-1	-	TRBV5-1	CASSSLGLAGDNEQFF	TGCGCCAGCAGCTCCCTTGGACTAGCGGGGGACAATGAGCAGTTCTTC
TRBD1	TRBJ1-4	once	TRBV5-8	CASSSGTGGGTNEKLFF	TGTGCCAGCAGCTCTGGGACAGGAGGGGGAACTAATGAAAAACTGTTTTTT
TRBD1	TRBJ1-6	-	TRBV6-4	CASSDSNRGQAPLHF	TGTGCCAGCAGTGACTCGAATAGGGGGCAAGCACCCCTCCACTTT
-	TRBJ2-5	once	TRBV27	CASRVIVGGTQYF	TGTGCCAGCAGGGTCATCGTGGGGGGGACCCAGTACTTC
-	TRBJ1-2	few	TRBV19	CASSILESSGYTF	TGTGCCAGTAGTATATTGGAGTCCTCCGGCTACACCTTC
-	TRBJ1-1	once	TRBV4-1	CASSLTQGVAGAGTEAFF	TGCGCCAGCAGCCTCACACAGGGCGTAGCGGGGGCGGGCACTGAAGCTTTCTTT
-	TRBJ2-1	-	TRBV18	CASSPPGGGYNEQFF	TGTGCCAGCTCACCACCGGGTGGGGGGTACAATGAGCAGTTCTTC
TRBD2	TRBJ2-1	-	TRBV2	CASSGGGSEQFF	TGTGCCAGCAGTGGCGGGGGTAGTGAGCAGTTCTTC
TRBD1	TRBJ2-3	-	TRBV4-2	CASSQDWTGGTDTQYF	TGTGCCAGCAGCCAAGATTGGACAGGGGGTACAGATACGCAGTATTTT
TRBD2	TRBJ2-5	-	TRBV30	CAWSTGLGLDGETQYF	TGTGCCTGGAGTACTGGACTAGGGCTCGATGGAGAGACCCAGTACTTC
-	TRBJ1-1	-	TRBV7-9	CASSLSQGEAFF	TGTGCCAGCAGCTTAAGCCAGGGTGAAGCTTTCTTT
-	TRBJ1-1	-	TRBV3-1/TRBV3-2	CASSRLKGQNTEAFF	TGTGCCAGCAGCCGCCTGAAAGGACAAAACACTGAAGCTTTCTTT
-	TRBJ1-5	-	TRBV5-1	CASSSRPGQQQPQHF	TGCGCCAGCAGCTCAAGGCCGGGACAACAGCAGCCCCAGCATTTT
TRBD1	TRBJ2-3	few	TRBV2	CASSRQGVDTQYF	TGTGCCAGCAGTCGACAGGGCGTGGATACGCAGTATTTT
TRBD1	TRBJ1-6	-	TRBV12-3/TRBV12-4	CASRRTGGSPLHF	TGTGCCAGCAGGCGGACAGGGGGCTCACCCCTCCACTTT
-	TRBJ2-7	-	TRBV15	CATSRAGSLEQYF	TGTGCCACCAGCAGGGCCGGGAGTCTCGAGCAGTACTTC
TRBD2	TRBJ2-7	once	TRBV7-8	CASSPLLAGSSYEQYF	TGTGCCAGCAGCCCCCTTTTAGCGGGGAGCTCCTACGAGCAGTACTTC
-	TRBJ1-2	-	TRBV18	CASSPLQGGGYTF	TGTGCCAGCTCACCACTTCAGGGAGGCGGCTACACCTTC
-	TRBJ1-1	-	TRBV7-3	CASSTGQLNTEAFF	TGTGCCAGCAGCACCGGACAGTTGAACACTGAAGCTTTCTTT
-	TRBJ1-2	-	TRBV19	CASRVDRFKPYGYTF	TGTGCCAGTAGGGTTGACAGGTTCAAACCCTATGGCTACACCTTC
TRBD2	TRBJ2-1	-	TRBV30	CSLDDGLAGGNEQFF	TGTTCACTTGATGACGGACTAGCGGGGGGGAATGAGCAGTTCTTC
-	TRBJ1-3	-	TRBV6-1	CASSEDSFFSGNTIYF	TGTGCCAGCAGTGAAGATAGTTTCTTCTCTGGAAACACCATATATTTT
-	TRBJ1-2	once	TRBV19	CASSNPDRTYGYTF	TGTGCCAGTAGTAATCCTGACAGGACCTATGGCTACACCTTC
-	TRBJ2-1	-	TRBV11-2	CASAVSGQINPGQFF	TGTGCCAGCGCCGTCTCGGGACAAATAAATCCCGGGCAGTTCTTC
TRBD1	TRBJ1-4	-	TRBV6-1	CASSDRIGQGAHEKLFF	TGTGCCAGCAGTGACAGAATCGGACAGGGGGCGCACGAAAAACTGTTTTTT
TRBD1	TRBJ2-5	-	TRBV6-2/TRBV6-3	CASSYGTGETQYF	TGTGCCAGCAGTTACGGGACAGGAGAGACCCAGTACTTC
-	TRBJ1-2	once	TRBV27	CASSLQANYGYTF	TGTGCCAGCAGTTTACAAGCGAACTATGGCTACACCTTC
-	TRBJ1-2	-	TRBV20-1	CSASIGTNYGYTF	TGCAGTGCTAGTATCGGGACAAACTATGGCTACACCTTC
-	TRBJ2-1	-	TRBV5-6	CASSLGTGLNEQFF	TGTGCCAGCAGCTTGGGTACAGGGCTGAATGAGCAGTTCTTC
-	TRBJ2-2	-	TRBV4-2	CASSPPGGLSGATGELFF	TGTGCCAGCAGCCCCCCGGGTGGACTTAGCGGTGCGACCGGGGAGCTGTTTTTT
TRBD1	TRBJ2-3	-	TRBV6-5	CASSYADRVGADTQYF	TGTGCCAGCAGTTACGCCGACAGGGTGGGAGCAGATACGCAGTATTTT
-	TRBJ1-5	-	TRBV27	CASSSGGPAQPQHF	TGTGCCAGCAGTTCGGGCGGGCCGGCTCAGCCCCAGCATTTT
TRBD1	TRBJ2-7	-	TRBV19	CASSPRGQLGEQYF	TGTGCCAGTAGTCCACGGGGACAGCTTGGCGAGCAGTACTTC
-	TRBJ1-2	-	TRBV19	CASKRANYGYTF	TGTGCCAGTAAAAGAGCTAACTATGGCTACACCTTC
TRBD1	TRBJ1-5	-	TRBV5-1	CASSLEGQLPPQHF	TGCGCCAGCAGCTTGGAGGGACAGTTACCGCCCCAGCATTTT
-	TRBJ1-1	-	TRBV12-2	CASRLTRGWSEAFF	TGTGCAAGTCGCTTAACCAGGGGATGGAGTGAAGCTTTCTTT